These T cell receptor beta chains were read from a single sample in a study of shared clonotypes between healthy human individuals. Repertoires were generated with immunoSEQ multiplex PCR, while TCRdb's copy carries only in-frame clones and drops some. The top ten hold roughly 1.2% of the sample, which has roughly 2,000,000 clones, about 95% seen once. Sequencing used naive CD8+ T cells sorted from blood. The receptors were sampled from a man younger than 35 in good health. Both conserved end residues are part of each CDR3. The D gene is left open where the match is weak. For some rows the clone size is stated as once, few or many, or as a class when expanded; others skip it.

CDR3 length,clone size,V gene,D gene,J gene,CDR3 DNA,CDR3 protein
18,.,TRBV4-1,TRBD1,TRBJ2-2,TGCGCCAGCAGCCAAGATAGCACAGGGGGCCCGAACACCGGGGAGCTGTTTTTT,CASSQDSTGGPNTGELFF
13,.,TRBV2,.,TRBJ1-2,TGTGCCAGCAGTGACAGGGACCATTATGGCTACACCTTC,CASSDRDHYGYTF
14,.,TRBV19,.,TRBJ2-7,TGTGCCAGTAGTATAGGCGGGACCAGCTACGAGCAGTACTTC,CASSIGGTSYEQYF
14,.,TRBV5-6,.,TRBJ2-3,TGTGCCAGCAGCACGTTATGGGGGGCAGATACGCAGTATTTT,CASSTLWGADTQYF
12,.,TRBV11-2,.,TRBJ2-5,TGTGCCAGCAGCTCCGCAGGAGAGACCCAGTACTTC,CASSSAGETQYF
17,.,TRBV7-8,.,TRBJ2-7,TGTGCCAGCAGCCTACTCATGGCCCAGTCTAGTTCCTACGAGCAGTACTTC,CASSLLMAQSSSYEQYF
15,.,TRBV7-7,TRBD1,TRBJ2-5,TGTGCTAGCAGCTCCGGGACAGGACTTCAAGAGACCCAGTACTTC,CASSSGTGLQETQYF
15,.,TRBV7-9,TRBD1,TRBJ1-5,TGTGCCAGCAGCAGAGGGGACAGAGAAGATCAGCCCCAGCATTTT,CASSRGDREDQPQHF
19,.,TRBV5-6,TRBD2,TRBJ2-7,TGTGCCAGCAGCTTGGGAGGACTAGCGGGGGGGATTAGCTCCTACGAGCAGTACTTC,CASSLGGLAGGISSYEQYF
14,once,TRBV5-6,.,TRBJ2-2,TGTGCCAGCAGCTTAAGGGTAGACACCGGGGAGCTGTTTTTT,CASSLRVDTGELFF
14,.,TRBV18,.,TRBJ2-7,TGTGCCAGCTCACCGCGGGACTCATCCTACGAGCAGTACTTC,CASSPRDSSYEQYF
14,.,TRBV27,TRBD1,TRBJ1-4,TGTGCCAGCAGTCCGGGACAGGGTTTTGAAAAACTGTTTTTT,CASSPGQGFEKLFF
19,.,TRBV28,.,TRBJ1-5,TGTGCCATCCTAAGGCCCAGGGAGGGGACTGGTGATAGCAATCAGCCCCAGCATTTT,CAILRPREGTGDSNQPQHF
17,once,TRBV13,.,TRBJ1-6,TGTGCCAGCAGCTTTCCAGGGGCTTCGGGCGGAAGATCACCCCTCCACTTT,CASSFPGASGGRSPLHF
15,.,TRBV2,.,TRBJ2-3,TGTGCCAGCAGTGAAGGGATAACTAGCACAGATACGCAGTATTTT,CASSEGITSTDTQYF
15,once,TRBV9,.,TRBJ1-4,TGTGCCAGCAGCGTAAATGGGGGGACTAATGAAAAACTGTTTTTT,CASSVNGGTNEKLFF
14,.,TRBV9,.,TRBJ2-2,TGTGCCAGCAGCGTAGTCGACAACACCGGGGAGCTGTTTTTT,CASSVVDNTGELFF
18,.,TRBV6-1,TRBD1,TRBJ2-5,TGTGCCAGCAGTGAAGTAGGTTGGACAGGGCTAATGGGAAATGCCCAGTACTTC,CASSEVGWTGLMGNAQYF
19,.,TRBV7-8,TRBD1,TRBJ1-2,TGTGCCAGCAGCCACGGGAGAGACGGGACAGGACCTTTTGACTATGGCTACACCTTC,CASSHGRDGTGPFDYGYTF
13,.,TRBV7-9,TRBD2,TRBJ2-1,TGTGCCAGCATCGATAGCGGGATCAATGAGCAGTTCTTC,CASIDSGINEQFF
16,once,TRBV9,.,TRBJ2-5,TGTGCCAGCAGCCCGAACTTATCAGGGGAGCAAGAGACCCAGTACTTC,CASSPNLSGEQETQYF
12,.,TRBV10-3,.,TRBJ2-2,TGTGCCATCAGGCGGGCTTCCGGGGAGCTGTTTTTT,CAIRRASGELFF
15,.,TRBV5-4,.,TRBJ2-3,TGTGCCAGCAGCCCCGGCGGTGCTAGCACAGATACGCAGTATTTT,CASSPGGASTDTQYF
14,.,TRBV9,.,TRBJ2-1,TGTGCCAGCAGCCCCTATGGGCTGCCGAATGAGCAGTTCTTC,CASSPYGLPNEQFF
13,.,TRBV9,.,TRBJ2-3,TGTGCCAGCAGCTTACTGTTGGCAGATACGCAGTATTTT,CASSLLLADTQYF
14,once,TRBV27,TRBD2,TRBJ2-3,TGTGCCAGCATCCCTCTAGCGGGAGGCGATACGCAGTATTTT,CASIPLAGGDTQYF
16,.,TRBV4-1,.,TRBJ2-3,TGCGCCAGCAGCTTGATAGCCGGGGGCCGCACAGATACGCAGTATTTT,CASSLIAGGRTDTQYF